This entry is about one T cell receptor (beta chain). Its antigen is not identified. Clones were read by immunoSEQ multiplex PCR, and TCRdb kept only the in-frame ones, dropping some. The sample yields tens of thousands of clones, over 75% seen once. Researchers took blood at baseline, on cycle 4 day 1, and on cycle 7 day 1. The CDR3 contains 15 residues. Trimming left V 5 bases short and J 2 bases short, with 15 bases between. The germline gives CDR1 SGHAT, CDR2 FQNNGV. This entry belongs to a study of OX40 agonist ivuxolimab in advanced cancers. Study observations and caveats: Compared with CD4+, CD8+ T cells on average had more expanded clones. At 0.1 to 3.0 mg/kg, CD4+ and CD8+ blood T cells expanded clonally by week 6.

The chain couples TRBV11-2 to TRBJ1-2; TRBD1 is a possible D gene (6 bases). The material sequenced was CD4+ or CD8+ T cells sorted from blood, taken in a trial of the OX40 agonist ivuxolimab. This receptor was obtained from an adult with an advanced solid tumor such as melanoma, head and neck, liver or kidney cancer. Written as DNA, the CDR3 is TGTGCCAGCAGCCCCTCCCAGGGGACGAACTATGGCTACACCTTC. This codes for CASSPSQGTNYGYTF.